What follows are 12 T cell receptor beta chains derived from one specimen sequenced in a study of identical twins. TCRdb re-called the 5' RACE reads with MiXCR, one entry per CDR3 protein. The table includes some 690,000 distinct CDR3 sequences, 21% detected once. These same data were also listed under a study on T cells expressing NK-cell markers.

The sequencing sample was made of PBMCs. These receptors all come from a woman between 18 and 30 years old in good health.

This clonotype was counted between two and nine times. This chain connects TRBV27 to TRBJ2-7; D perhaps matches TRBD2 (6 bases). CDR1 is MNHEY, CDR2 SMNVEV, per germline (reference sequence). Trimming removed 6 bases from V and 3 bases from J, with 15 bases in between. The CDR3 extends over 14 amino acids. The CDR3 nucleotides are TGTGCCAGCAGGTCGGGAGCTAGTTACTACGAGCAGTACTTC. It translates to CASRSGASYYEQYF.

The chain uses TRBV5-1 and TRBJ2-2; D assignment may be TRBD1 or TRBD2 (5 bases each). This CDR3 region has 14 residues. Germline V gives CDR1 SGHRS, CDR2 YFSETQ. Trimming cost V 8 bases and J 1 base, with 12 bases left between them. The DNA of the CDR3 is TGCGCCAGTCACCGGGACCAGAACACCGGGGAGCTGTTTTTT. It yields the protein CASHRDQNTGELFF.

This clonotype was observed a few times. The V and J genes are TRBV9 and TRBJ1-1, with 9 bases aligning to TRBD1. Trimming cost V 2 bases and J 6 bases; bases outside gene matches: 2. This CDR3 comprises 13 residues. The germline CDR1 and CDR2 sequences are SGDLS and YYNGEE. The CDR3 bases are TGTGCCAGCAGCGTGGGACAGGGATCTGAAGCTTTCTTT. It is translated as CASSVGQGSEAFF.

This clonotype was observed a few times. This chain links TRBV5-1 with TRBJ2-5, with TRBD2 identical over 12 bases. J was trimmed by 5 bases and V by 4 bases; bases with no gene match: 12. Germline V CDR1 and CDR2: SGHRS, YFSETQ. The CDR3 has 17 residues. CDR3 protein: CASSDSTSGSLMETQYF. The DNA of the CDR3 is TGCGCCAGCAGCGACTCGACTAGCGGGAGTCTGATGGAGACCCAGTACTTC.

This clonotype was found many times. V usage is TRBV6-1 and J usage is TRBJ2-1, with D uncertain. CDR3 length: 14 amino acids. Trimming removed 6 bases from V and 9 bases from J, with 18 bases in between. CDR1 and CDR2 from the germline V gene are MNHNS and SASEGT. This CDR3 reads CASSRRQENSEQFF. The CDR3 nucleotides read TGTGCCAGCAGCCGTCGGCAGGAGAATAGTGAGCAGTTCTTC.

The chain carries TRBV7-9 and TRBJ1-1, with D perhaps matching TRBD1 (6 bases). V was shortened by 3 bases and J by 3 bases, with 11 bases between the two germline ends. Germline assignment: CDR1 SEHNR and CDR2 FQNEAQ (reference sequence). This CDR3 is 14 amino acids long. CDR3 sequence (DNA): TGTGCCAGCAGCTTTACAGGGAAGGACACTGAAGCTTTCTTT. Amino acid sequence: CASSFTGKDTEAFF.

This clonotype was seen more than once but under ten times. The CDR3: CSVVPGTGNYEQYF. The CDR3 nucleotides are TGCAGCGTGGTCCCCGGGACAGGGAACTACGAGCAGTACTTC. This chain connects TRBV29-1 to TRBJ2-7, with 9 bases aligning to TRBD1. CDR3 length: 14 amino acids. Germline values: CDR1 SQVTM, CDR2 ANQGSEA. The ends lost 6 bases at V and 3 bases at J; junction bases unmatched: 9.

This clonotype occurred a few times. The V call is TRBV7-8, the J call TRBJ2-3; TRBD2 agrees at 12 bases. In germline, CDR1 is SGHVS, CDR2 FQNEAQ. Losses at the gene ends were 2 bases for V and 6 bases for J; bases not matched to a gene: 9. CDR3 length equals 17 residues. The CDR3 here is CASSLWPSGGVADTQYF. CDR3 in DNA: TGTGCCAGCAGCTTATGGCCTAGCGGGGGGGTGGCGGATACGCAGTATTTT. The variable domain in full, completed from reference TRBV7-8 and TRBJ2-3, reads GAGVSQSPRYKVAKRGQDVALRCDPISGHVSLFWYQQALGQGPEFLTYFQNEAQLDKSGLPSDRFFAERPEGSVSTLKIQRTQQEDSAVYLCASSLWPSGGVADTQYFGPGTRLTVL.

The chain is built from TRBV20-1 and TRBJ2-3; D might be TRBD1 (6 bases). Germline assignment: CDR1 DFQATT and CDR2 SNEGSKA (reference sequence). The CDR3 runs 15 residues. V shed 6 bases and J shed 5 bases, with 21 bases lying between them. CDR3 loop: CSATSGQEGGDTQYF. CDR3 in DNA: TGCAGTGCAACCTCGGGGCAAGAAGGGGGAGATACGCAGTATTTT.

This clonotype was recorded a few times. The V gene is TRBV12-3 or TRBV12-4, the J gene TRBJ1-5; D not certain. The CDR3 is 16 amino acids. V was shortened by 3 bases and J by 1 base, with 13 bases between the two germline ends. The CDR3 is CASSFSRVTSNQPQHF. The CDR3 region has the DNA TGTGCCAGCAGTTTTTCTCGGGTGACGAGCAATCAGCCCCAGCATTTT.

This clonotype was counted only a few times. The rearrangement joins TRBV7-9 to TRBJ2-7, with a weak D call TRBD2 (5 bases). The CDR3 contains 12 residues. The V gene's germline CDR1 is SEHNR and CDR2 FQNEAQ (reference sequence). The V and J ends lost 2 bases and 6 bases respectively, with 8 bases between them. The CDR3 loop is CASSLPSTEQYF. In DNA form, the CDR3 reads TGTGCCAGCAGCTTACCTAGCACCGAGCAGTACTTC.

This clonotype was seen many times. The chain is built from TRBV20-1 and TRBJ2-5, with TRBD2 identical over 7 bases. Germline CDR1 and CDR2: DFQATT and SNEGSKA (reference sequence). J gave up 4 bases and V 6 bases, and 8 bases lay outside the gene matches. This CDR3 contains 13 residues. CDR3 protein: CSAWDYRGETQYF. CDR3 DNA sequence: TGCAGTGCCTGGGACTACCGGGGAGAGACCCAGTACTTC.